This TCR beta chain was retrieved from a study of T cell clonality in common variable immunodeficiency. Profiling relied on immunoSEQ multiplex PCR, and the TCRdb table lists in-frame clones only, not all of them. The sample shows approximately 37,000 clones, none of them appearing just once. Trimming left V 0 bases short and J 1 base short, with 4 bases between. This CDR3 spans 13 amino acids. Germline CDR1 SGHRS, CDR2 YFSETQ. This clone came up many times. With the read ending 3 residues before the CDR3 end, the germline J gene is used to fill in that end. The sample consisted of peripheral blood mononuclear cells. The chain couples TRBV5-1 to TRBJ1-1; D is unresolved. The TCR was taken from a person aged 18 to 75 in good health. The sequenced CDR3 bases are TGCGCCAGCAGCTTGGCCGGGAACACTGAA. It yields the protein CASSLAGNTE. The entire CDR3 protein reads CASSLAGNTEAFF.